This entry lists 29 T cell receptor beta chains sequenced from one sample in a study of T cells after yellow fever vaccination. TCRdb independently ran MiXCR on the 5' RACE reads; one entry per CDR3 protein. Of 200,000 to 250,000 distinct CDR3 sequences listed, 6.5% to 8.5% are singletons. The sample was CD4+ T cells sorted from PBMCs, taken 15 days after the yellow fever booster vaccination. Receptors were obtained from a man aged 25 to 40 who received the YFV17D yellow fever vaccine.

This clonotype was found many times. This chain connects TRBV20-1 to TRBJ2-5; 7 nucleotides agree with TRBD1. The CDR3 sequence is 14 residues long. Germline V gene data show CDR1 as DFQATT and CDR2 as SNEGSKA (reference sequence). With V trimmed by 2 bases and J by 3 bases, 6 bases remained unmatched. CDR3 nucleotides: TGCAGTGCTAGAAAAACGACAGGGAAAGAGACCCAGTACTTC. This codes for CSARKTTGKETQYF.

The V gene is TRBV20-1, the J gene TRBJ2-5; 9 bases fit TRBD2. The V and J ends lost 7 bases and 5 bases, in that order; junction bases with no gene match: 8. The CDR3 contains 13 residues. Germline assignment: CDR1 DFQATT and CDR2 SNEGSKA (reference sequence). The CDR3 coding sequence is TGCAGTGTGCCGGGACTAGCTCTCGAGACCCAGTACTTC. Protein: CSVPGLALETQYF.

The chain is built from TRBV28 and TRBJ2-7; TRBD2 agrees at 12 bases. CDR1 and CDR2 (germline): MDHEN, SYDVKM. V dropped 5 bases and J dropped 1; count of bases not matched to a gene: 3. This CDR3 comprises 15 residues. The CDR3 protein is CASSILAGGSYEQYF. CDR3 bases: TGTGCCAGCAGTATACTAGCGGGAGGTTCCTACGAGCAGTACTTC.

The chain employs TRBV5-1 and TRBJ2-1; no firm D call. Deletions cut 0 bases from V and 9 bases from J, with 10 bases between. CDR1 is SGHRS, CDR2 YFSETQ, per germline. The CDR3 has 13 residues. The CDR3 coding sequence is TGCGCCAGCAGCTTGGGGCTCCCCTCTGAGCAGTTCTTC. Protein sequence: CASSLGLPSEQFF.

This clonotype was detected only a few times. The V and J genes are TRBV5-6 and TRBJ2-1; 8 positions agree with TRBD2. V was clipped by 3 bases and J by 4 bases; unmatched bases: 6. CDR1 and CDR2 (germline): SGHDT, YYEEEE. The CDR3 spans 15 residues. The CDR3 DNA is TGTGCCAGCAGCTCGGGTGGCGGGAGGTACAATGAGCAGTTCTTC. Translating gives CASSSGGGRYNEQFF.

This clonotype was seen more than once but under ten times. This chain links TRBV18 with TRBJ1-4; D is unclear. Trimming removed 3 bases at V and 0 bases at J, with 8 bases between. The germline gives CDR1 KGHSH, CDR2 LQKENI. This CDR3 has 15 amino acids. The CDR3 region is CASSPTGPTNEKLFF. The CDR3 DNA is TGTGCCAGCTCACCGACGGGTCCAACTAATGAAAAACTGTTTTTT.

This clonotype was counted a few times. The chain combines TRBV4-3 with TRBJ2-2, with 8 positions matching TRBD2. This CDR3 spans 16 amino acids. CDR1 and CDR2 from the germline V gene are LGHNA and YSLEER. V gave up 0 bases and J gave up 5 bases; unmatched junction bases: 5. CDR3 protein: CASSQEAGGRTGELFF. Written as DNA, the CDR3 is TGCGCCAGCAGCCAAGAGGCGGGCGGGAGGACCGGGGAGCTGTTTTTT.

This clonotype showed up just a few times. The chain employs TRBV9 and TRBJ2-2, with TRBD2 as a possible D gene (5 bases). The CDR3 extends over 14 amino acids. Deletions cut 5 bases from V and 2 bases from J, with 10 bases between. Germline V gene sequence: CDR1 SGDLS, CDR2 YYNGEE. The CDR3 DNA reads TGTGCCAGCAGGGAGGCAGCAAACACCGGGGAGCTGTTTTTT. This codes for CASREAANTGELFF.

This chain links TRBV20-1 with TRBJ1-4, with a tentative D call TRBD1 (6 bases). Germline-derived CDR1 and CDR2 are DFQATT and SNEGSKA (reference sequence). V was shortened by 5 bases and J by 7 bases, with 14 bases between the two germline ends. The CDR3 runs 13 residues. CDR3 loop: CSALQGFSEKLFF. CDR3 nucleotides: TGCAGTGCTTTACAGGGTTTCAGTGAAAAACTGTTTTTT.

This clonotype was seen only a few times. The chain joins TRBV10-3 to TRBJ1-5, with a tentative D call TRBD1 (5 bases). The V end was cut by 3 bases, the J end by 6 bases, with 15 bases between. The CDR3 consists of 15 residues. Germline CDR1 reads ENHRY; CDR2 reads SYGVKD. The CDR3 nucleotides read TGTGCCATCAGTGAAGTCAGGGACTCCCTTCAGCCCCAGCATTTT. It translates to CAISEVRDSLQPQHF.

J is TRBJ2-7 and V is TRBV12-3 or TRBV12-4; perhaps D is TRBD1 or TRBD2 (6 bases each). The CDR3 is made up of 14 amino acids. Trimming left V 4 bases short and J 7 bases short, with 17 bases between. In DNA form, the CDR3 reads TGTGCCAGCAGTTCCTGGACGGGGGCGGGGGAGCAGTACTTC. It translates to CASSSWTGAGEQYF.

A few counts support this clonotype. The chain uses TRBV7-2 and TRBJ1-6; tentative D call: TRBD1 (5 bases). The CDR3 is 14 amino acids. Looked up from germline, CDR1 is SGHTA and CDR2 is FQGNSA. V lost 8 bases and J lost 7, with 15 bases in between. CDR3 DNA: TGTGCCAGCGGGGGAGTCGACTGGAATTCACCCCTCCACTTT. It codes for CASGGVDWNSPLHF.

The sample holds a few counts of this clonotype. This chain joins TRBV29-1 and TRBJ2-7, with TRBD2 identical over 8 bases. Trimming removed 8 bases from V and 2 bases from J; junction bases left unmatched: 8. Germline CDR1 reads SQVTM; CDR2 reads ANQGSEA. The CDR3 is 13 amino acids. In nucleotides, the CDR3 is TGCAGCATCTCGGCGGGAGGACCCTACGAGCAGTACTTC. This gives the protein CSISAGGPYEQYF.

This clonotype was observed a handful of times. This chain connects TRBV6-2 or TRBV6-3 to TRBJ2-1; 9 bases agree with TRBD1. Per germline, CDR1 MNHEY and CDR2 SVGEGT. J gave up 7 bases and V 2 bases, and 6 bases lay outside the gene matches. The CDR3 has 15 amino acids. The chain's CDR3 is CASSYRTGVRNEQFF. The DNA of the CDR3 is TGTGCCAGCAGTTACAGGACAGGGGTTAGGAATGAGCAGTTCTTC.

V usage is TRBV28 and J usage is TRBJ2-5; no definite D call. The CDR3 runs 14 residues. The germline CDR1 and CDR2 sequences are MDHEN and SYDVKM. The ends were cut back, 3 bases at V and 2 bases at J, with 10 bases in the middle. CDR3 residues: CASSFSGFQETQYF. The CDR3 DNA reads TGTGCCAGCAGTTTTTCGGGCTTTCAAGAGACCCAGTACTTC.

This clonotype was seen a few times. This rearrangement joins TRBV20-1 to TRBJ2-1, with no clear D. The CDR3 length is 11 residues. V lost 4 bases and J lost 6, with 7 bases in between. Germline CDR1 and CDR2: DFQATT and SNEGSKA (reference sequence). CDR3 DNA: TGCAGTGCTATACCTGTCAATGAGCAGTTCTTC. Protein product: CSAIPVNEQFF.

The chain recombines TRBV14 with TRBJ2-7; D perhaps matches TRBD2 (5 bases). Germline V gene sequence: CDR1 SGHDN, CDR2 FVKESK. V gave up 1 base and J gave up 3 bases, with 16 bases separating them. The CDR3 consists of 16 residues. CDR3 sequence: CASSQGMDSYIYEQYF. CDR3 sequence (DNA): TGTGCCAGCAGCCAAGGGATGGACTCCTACATCTACGAGCAGTACTTC.

This clonotype was seen repeatedly, ten times or more. The V gene is TRBV5-1, the J gene TRBJ2-2; no firm D call. CDR1 SGHRS and CDR2 YFSETQ come from the germline V gene. The CDR3 runs 21 residues. V was shortened by 4 bases and J by 2 bases, with 30 bases between the two germline ends. The CDR3: CASSTSQGPKTFPHNTGELFF. The CDR3 DNA reads as TGCGCCAGCAGCACGTCCCAAGGCCCCAAAACCTTCCCGCACAACACCGGGGAGCTGTTTTTT.

This clonotype was counted only a few times. This chain connects TRBV28 to TRBJ2-7, with 8 bases identical to TRBD2. V lost 10 bases to trimming and J lost 9 bases; unmatched junction nucleotides: 14. Germline CDR1 and CDR2: MDHEN and SYDVKM. The CDR3 has 13 residues. The CDR3 DNA reads as TGTGCCACTTACGGACTAGCTCTTACGTTGCAGTACTTC. It yields the protein CATYGLALTLQYF.

The V gene is TRBV4-2, the J gene TRBJ2-7; 12 bases are a match to TRBD2. Germline V CDR1 and CDR2: LGHNA, YNFKEQ. The junction had 7 bases not matched to a gene; V was cut back by 4 bases and J by 0 bases. This CDR3 has 17 amino acids. CDR3 bases: TGTGCCAGCAGCCCTGGGACTAGCGGGTCAGCCTCCTACGAGCAGTACTTC. Protein product: CASSPGTSGSASYEQYF.

The gene calls are TRBV4-3 and TRBJ2-7; D is possibly TRBD2 (6 bases). The CDR3 loop spans 17 amino acids. Germline CDR1 is LGHNA and CDR2 is YSLEER. V was clipped by 0 bases and J by 3 bases, with 18 bases between them. CDR3 nucleotide sequence: TGCGCCAGCAGCCAAGACCTCCTGGGCGGGGCACTCTACGAGCAGTACTTC. It encodes CASSQDLLGGALYEQYF.

The chain recombines TRBV20-1 with TRBJ2-7; 9 bases match TRBD2. The V segment lost 0 bases and the J segment 4 bases; nucleotides outside the gene matches: 4. Per germline, CDR1 DFQATT and CDR2 SNEGSKA (reference sequence). The CDR3 covers 14 residues. The CDR3 reads CSARDSGSGYEQYF. The CDR3 region has the DNA TGCAGTGCTAGAGATAGCGGGAGTGGGTACGAGCAGTACTTC.

The CDR3 DNA reads as TGTGCCAGCAGCGTAGGGGCCCCCTACAATGAGCAGTTCTTC. Translated, it gives CASSVGAPYNEQFF. J is TRBJ2-1 and V is TRBV9, with unresolved D. This CDR3 is built from 14 residues. Trimming removed 0 bases at V and 2 bases at J, with 6 bases between. CDR1 and CDR2 (germline): SGDLS, YYNGEE.

The chain has TRBV28 and TRBJ2-7; 9 nucleotides match TRBD1. CDR3 size: 14 residues. After removal of 6 bases from V and 6 bases from J, the junction contained 9 bases not matched to a gene. Germline V gene sequence: CDR1 MDHEN, CDR2 SYDVKM. The CDR3 DNA sequence: TGTGCCAGCAGCCCTACAGGGGGCGGTATCGAGCAGTACTTC. Its protein is CASSPTGGGIEQYF.

This clonotype showed up many times. The chain has TRBV12-3 or TRBV12-4 and TRBJ1-2, with 7 bases lining up with TRBD1. The CDR3 covers 15 residues. V lost 6 bases to trimming and J lost 6 bases; unmatched junction nucleotides: 13. This chain's CDR3 is CASSLRQGIRDGYTF. The CDR3 region has the DNA TGTGCCAGCAGCCTTCGACAGGGAATACGCGATGGCTACACCTTC.

In its sample, this clonotype was seen a few times. The chain is built from TRBV20-1 and TRBJ2-5; the D gene is possibly TRBD2 (6 bases). The CDR3 extends over 12 amino acids. Per germline, CDR1 DFQATT and CDR2 SNEGSKA (reference sequence). V was clipped by 6 bases and J by 3 bases, with 11 bases between them. The CDR3 nucleotides are TGCAGTGCACGGGGGTGGGAAGAGACCCAGTACTTC. This codes for CSARGWEETQYF.

This clonotype has just a few counts. CDR3 DNA: TGCGCCAGCCGGCAGACGGGCTCCTATAATTCACCCCTCCACTTT. Residues: CASRQTGSYNSPLHF. The chain joins TRBV5-1 to TRBJ1-6; D is unclear. The germline V gene has CDR1 SGHRS and CDR2 YFSETQ. This CDR3 is 15 amino acids long. The ends were cut back, 7 bases at V and 0 bases at J, with 11 bases in the middle.

The chain links TRBV29-1 to TRBJ2-2; no reliable D call. Trimming left V 2 bases short and J 0 bases short, with 10 bases between. CDR1 is SQVTM and CDR2 is ANQGSEA in the germline V gene. This CDR3 contains 15 residues. CDR3 nucleotide sequence: TGCAGCGTTGAAATAGCACACGCGAACACCGGGGAGCTGTTTTTT. Translation gives CSVEIAHANTGELFF.

Ten or more counts support this clonotype. The V gene is TRBV2, the J gene TRBJ2-7; D call uncertain. This CDR3 is built from 14 residues. The V and J ends lost 7 bases and 1 base respectively, with 14 bases between them. CDR1 is SNHLY, CDR2 FYNNEI, per germline. CDR3 coding DNA: TGTGCCAGCATCCAAACGGGTTCTTCCTACGAGCAGTACTTC. Its protein product is CASIQTGSSYEQYF.